A single sample gave rise to the 10 T cell receptor beta chains below, sequenced in a study of blood T cells in healthy people across ages. A J-beta primer mix and a sample-barcoded 5' primer were used in a second PCR of roughly 6 to 12 cycles. TCRdb re-called the 5' RACE reads through MiXCR, storing one row per CDR3 protein. The profile shows some 1.5 million distinct CDR3 sequences, 40% to 45% of them singletons. The sequenced material came from blood. These receptors were taken from a young woman in good health.

This clonotype appeared a few times. V gene TRBV20-1 combines with J gene TRBJ2-7; 12 positions agree with TRBD1. This CDR3 is built from 17 residues. CDR1 is DFQATT, CDR2 SNEGSKA, per germline (reference sequence). V shed 4 bases, J shed 2 bases, and the junction held 12 bases outside the gene matches. In nucleotides, the CDR3 is TGCAGTGCTACCCGGGACAGGGGGCGTAGGGGAACCTACGAGCAGTACTTC. This gives the protein CSATRDRGRRGTYEQYF.

In its sample, this clonotype was seen once. The chain couples TRBV29-1 to TRBJ2-7; no reliable D call. Between the trimmed V and J ends, which lost 4 bases and 3 bases, there was a span of 13 bases. The germline gives CDR1 SQVTM, CDR2 ANQGSEA. This CDR3 is 13 amino acids long. Written as DNA, the CDR3 is TGCAGCGTTGTCGACTGGGTCCACTACGAGCAGTACTTC. Translated: CSVVDWVHYEQYF.

This clonotype was observed many times. The chain recombines TRBV27 with TRBJ2-1; D may be TRBD1 or TRBD2 (5 bases each). The CDR3 is made up of 16 amino acids. Germline CDR1 MNHEY, CDR2 SMNVEV (reference sequence). Trimming cost V 2 bases and J 0 bases, with 11 bases left between them. The CDR3 DNA reads as TGTGCCAGCAGTTTACAGGGAGAGCTCTCCTACAATGAGCAGTTCTTC. This encodes CASSLQGELSYNEQFF.

V is TRBV7-2 and J is TRBJ2-5; no definite D call. V was shortened by 1 base and J by 4 bases, with 10 bases between the two germline ends. Germline V CDR1 and CDR2: SGHTA, FQGNSA. The CDR3 consists of 14 residues. The CDR3 loop reads CASSLGVRGETQYF. The CDR3 coding sequence is TGTGCCAGCAGCTTAGGGGTGAGAGGAGAGACCCAGTACTTC.

The V and J genes are TRBV6-6 and TRBJ2-1, with 10 bases identical to TRBD2. The V gene's germline CDR1 is MNHNY and CDR2 SVGAGI (reference sequence). The CDR3 consists of 17 residues. V lost 4 bases to trimming and J lost 4 bases; unmatched junction nucleotides: 10. The CDR3 sequence: CASSSGLAGEAYNEQFF. CDR3 DNA sequence: TGTGCCAGCAGTTCTGGGCTAGCGGGAGAGGCGTACAATGAGCAGTTCTTC.

This clonotype was counted only a few times. The chain has TRBV15 and TRBJ1-1; D gene uncertain. V was shortened by 0 bases and J by 0 bases, with 8 bases between the two germline ends. From germline, CDR1 is LNHNV and CDR2 YYDKDF (reference sequence). The CDR3 contains 15 residues. DNA of the CDR3: TGTGCCACCAGCAGAGATCCGGCAGTGAACACTGAAGCTTTCTTT. It is translated as CATSRDPAVNTEAFF.

In this sample, this clonotype turned up a few times. The rearrangement uses TRBV28 and TRBJ2-3; tentatively, D is TRBD2 (5 bases). Trimming stripped 6 bases from V and 4 bases from J, with 14 bases between. The CDR3 extends over 14 amino acids. From germline, CDR1 is MDHEN and CDR2 SYDVKM. CDR3 sequence reads: CASRRRPRADTQYF. DNA of the CDR3: TGTGCCAGCAGGAGACGGCCGAGGGCAGATACGCAGTATTTT.

The V and J genes are TRBV29-1 and TRBJ2-5; 8 bases line up with TRBD1. Germline CDR1 is SQVTM and CDR2 is ANQGSEA. This CDR3 is 10 amino acids long. The V gene end was trimmed by 7 bases and the J gene end by 9 bases; junction bases not matched to a gene: 4. CDR3 loop: CSGLTGAQYF. CDR3 coding DNA: TGCAGCGGCCTGACAGGGGCCCAGTACTTC. The full variable domain, rest sourced from reference TRBV29-1 and TRBJ2-5, is SAVISQKPSRDICQRGTSLTIQCQVDSQVTMMFWYRQQPGQSLTLIATANQGSEATYESGFVIDKFPISRPNLTFSTLTVSNMSPEDSSIYLCSGLTGAQYFGPGTRLLVL.

Regarding this clonotype: One junction end does not reproduce the germline sequence, and a read error may be involved. This sequence joins TRBV5-1 and TRBJ2-1; a weak D match, TRBD1 (6 bases). This CDR3 has 15 residues. The V gene's germline CDR1 is SGHRS and CDR2 YFSETQ. The CDR3 coding sequence is TGCGCCAGCAGCTTGGTGGGACAACCATACAATGAGCGGTTCTTC. It specifies CASSLVGQPYNERFF.

Worth noting for this clonotype: Germline is not matched at one junction end, which may reflect a read error. V gene TRBV20-1 combines with J gene TRBJ2-3; D is perhaps TRBD2 (6 bases). The CDR3 spans 13 residues. CDR1 and CDR2 from the germline V gene are DFQATT and SNEGSKA (reference sequence). CDR3 nucleotides: TGCAGTGCTAGTCACGGGAGCATAGATACGCAGTATTTT. As protein: CSASHGSIDTQYF.